This is a list of T cell receptor beta chains from one sample in a study of blood T cell repertoires in COVID-19. Sequenced by immunoSEQ multiplex PCR; TCRdb stores in-frame clones only, minus some. The repertoire holds roughly 72,000 clones, with almost 90% as singletons. Sequencing was carried out using peripheral blood. These receptors were taken from a human donor in a cohort sampled during active COVID-19. The CDR3 runs from the conserved cysteine through the conserved F or W. The order of the fields is V gene, clone size, J gene, D gene, CDR3 protein, CDR3 DNA. D genes are given only for firm matches. The listing skips clone size in some rows; elsewhere it reads once, few, many or a size class.

>TRBV3-1/TRBV3-2|.|TRBJ1-5|.
CASSQNQLLGNQPQHF
TGTGCCAGCAGCCAAAACCAACTGCTCGGCAATCAGCCCCAGCATTTT
>TRBV20-1|.|TRBJ2-7|TRBD1
CSASFPGGHPPEQYF
TGCAGTGCTAGTTTCCCAGGGGGCCACCCCCCCGAGCAGTACTTC
>TRBV7-9|.|TRBJ1-5|TRBD1
CASSRSQGAFGGPQHF
TGTGCCAGCAGCAGATCCCAGGGGGCTTTCGGAGGGCCCCAGCATTTT
>TRBV5-6|.|TRBJ2-3|.
CASTHPGSTDTQYF
TGTGCCAGCACTCATCCGGGTAGCACAGATACGCAGTATTTT
>TRBV10-3|.|TRBJ2-7|.
CAISKDSYEQYF
TGTGCCATCAGCAAAGACTCTTACGAGCAGTACTTC
>TRBV21-1|.|TRBJ1-1|.
CASSKVTGGRNTEAFF
TGTGCCAGCAGCAAAGTGACGGGGGGCAGGAACACTGAAGCTTTCTTT
>TRBV3-1/TRBV3-2|.|TRBJ2-5|TRBD2
CASSQGTSGGVETQYF
TGTGCCAGCAGCCAAGGGACTAGCGGGGGGGTGGAGACCCAGTACTTC
>TRBV5-1|.|TRBJ2-3|.
CASRERRESSTDTQYF
TGCGCCAGCAGGGAGAGACGGGAGTCTAGCACAGATACGCAGTATTTT
>TRBV7-8|.|TRBJ2-7|TRBD2
CASSRGLAMDF
TGTGCCAGCAGCCGTGGACTAGCTATGGACTTC
>TRBV7-9|.|TRBJ2-7|TRBD2
CASSLGLGTSGAVYEQYF
TGTGCCAGCAGCTTAGGGTTGGGGACTAGCGGGGCGGTCTACGAGCAGTACTTC
>TRBV7-2|.|TRBJ2-7|.
CASSLVEHYEQYF
TGTGCCAGCAGCTTAGTGGAGCACTACGAGCAGTACTTC
>TRBV19|.|TRBJ1-2|TRBD1
CASSSTQGLYGGYTF
TGTGCCAGTAGTTCCACACAGGGGTTATATGGAGGCTACACCTTC
>TRBV7-8|few|TRBJ1-5|.
CASSLGDSNQPQHF
TGTGCCAGCAGCTTAGGAGATAGCAATCAGCCCCAGCATTTT
>TRBV7-2|once|TRBJ2-5|.
CASSSDLTGSVETQYF
TGTGCCAGCAGCTCCGACCTGACAGGATCCGTAGAGACCCAGTACTTC
>TRBV18|.|TRBJ2-3|TRBD2
CASSPYTSGRAADTQYF
TGTGCCAGCTCACCATATACAAGCGGGAGGGCCGCAGATACGCAGTATTTT
>TRBV6-2/TRBV6-3|.|TRBJ2-3|.
CASSYGRYTDTQYF
TGTGCCAGCAGTTACGGCAGGTACACAGATACGCAGTATTTT
>TRBV19|.|TRBJ2-6|.
CASSRGLEGGFFGANVLTF
TGTGCCAGTAGTAGAGGGCTGGAGGGGGGGTTCTTTGGGGCCAACGTCCTGACTTTC
>TRBV12-5|once|TRBJ2-2|TRBD2
CASGFGLAGGTGELFF
TGTGCTAGTGGCTTCGGACTAGCGGGGGGCACCGGGGAGCTGTTTTTT
>TRBV28|.|TRBJ2-2|.
CASSPLYAAGELFF
TGTGCCAGCAGCCCCCTGTACGCGGCCGGGGAGCTGTTTTTT
>TRBV10-3|once|TRBJ2-7|TRBD1
CAIRGTGAGYEQYF
TGTGCCATCAGGGGGACAGGGGCAGGCTACGAGCAGTACTTC
>TRBV7-8|few|TRBJ1-5|.
CASSLSGVRDGNIINQPQHF
TGTGCCAGCAGCTTATCAGGGGTTCGGGATGGGAACATTATCAATCAGCCCCAGCATTTT
>TRBV12-3/TRBV12-4|once|TRBJ2-3|.
CASSPASDTQYF
TGTGCCAGCAGCCCCGCGTCAGATACGCAGTATTTT
>TRBV18|.|TRBJ2-5|.
CASSTQLQETQYF
TGTGCCAGCTCAACACAACTACAAGAGACCCAGTACTTC
>TRBV6-2/TRBV6-3|few|TRBJ1-2|.
CASSYGGTPTTYYGYTF
TGTGCCAGCAGTTACGGCGGGACTCCAACCACATACTATGGCTACACCTTC
>TRBV11-2|.|TRBJ2-7|.
CASSLDTYEQYF
TGTGCCAGCAGCTTAGATACCTACGAGCAGTACTTC
>TRBV10-3|.|TRBJ2-5|TRBD2
CAISELAGGGETQYF
TGTGCCATCAGTGAACTAGCGGGGGGCGGAGAGACCCAGTACTTC
>TRBV14|.|TRBJ2-2|TRBD2
CASSQVLSGTNTGELFF
TGTGCCAGCAGCCAAGTACTTAGCGGGACGAACACCGGGGAGCTGTTTTTT
>TRBV5-6|.|TRBJ1-1|.
CASSLGRGGNSAEAFF
TGTGCCAGCAGCTTGGGCAGGGGCGGAAATAGCGCTGAAGCTTTCTTT
>TRBV7-8|.|TRBJ2-3|.
CASSLDSLSVTSTDTQYF
TGTGCCAGCAGCTTAGACTCCCTTAGCGTAACTAGCACAGATACGCAGTATTTT
>TRBV4-1|.|TRBJ1-5|.
CASSQEWARSNQPQHF
TGCGCCAGCAGCCAAGAGTGGGCCAGGAGCAATCAGCCCCAGCATTTT
>TRBV29-1|once|TRBJ2-7|.
CSVVFGTPGVNEQYF
TGCAGCGTTGTCTTCGGGACACCGGGTGTGAACGAGCAGTACTTC
>TRBV7-9|.|TRBJ1-5|.
CASSLQNNQPQHF
TGTGCCAGCAGCTTACAGAACAATCAGCCCCAGCATTTT
>TRBV7-9|.|TRBJ2-5|.
CASSAGMQTQYF
TGTGCCAGCAGTGCGGGCATGCAGACCCAGTACTTC
>TRBV10-3|.|TRBJ2-7|TRBD2
CAINSGKYEQYF
TGTGCCATCAATAGCGGGAAATACGAGCAGTACTTC
>TRBV5-4|.|TRBJ1-1|.
CASSLDGRESFF
TGTGCCAGCAGCTTGGATGGGCGTGAGTCTTTCTTT
>TRBV24-1|.|TRBJ2-2|TRBD1
CATSDRLQGQGTGELFF
TGTGCCACCAGTGATCGTCTTCAGGGACAGGGGACCGGGGAGCTGTTTTTT
>TRBV7-2|.|TRBJ1-3|.
CASSIQGQSSGNTIYF
TGTGCCAGCAGCATACAGGGTCAAAGCTCTGGAAACACCATATATTTT
>TRBV27|.|TRBJ1-4|.
CASSPPYGEKLFF
TGTGCCAGCAGTCCCCCATACGGTGAAAAACTGTTTTTT
>TRBV6-5|.|TRBJ1-1|TRBD1
CASKTGAGEAFF
TGTGCCAGCAAAACAGGGGCAGGGGAAGCTTTCTTT
>TRBV11-2|medium-sized|TRBJ1-2|.
CASSSSGYYGYTF
TGTGCCAGCAGCTCGTCAGGGTACTATGGCTACACCTTC
>TRBV5-4|once|TRBJ2-2|TRBD2
CASSFSSGGANTGELFF
TGTGCCAGCAGCTTTTCTAGCGGGGGGGCGAACACCGGGGAGCTGTTTTTT
>TRBV7-2|.|TRBJ2-7|TRBD2
CASSLVGRGAADEQYF
TGTGCCAGCAGCTTAGTCGGGAGGGGGGCAGCAGACGAGCAGTACTTC
>TRBV6-1|.|TRBJ2-1|.
CASSEHGSSYNEQFF
TGTGCCAGCAGTGAACACGGGAGCTCCTACAATGAGCAGTTCTTC
>TRBV3-1/TRBV3-2|.|TRBJ2-1|.
CASSQGTPNEQFF
TGTGCCAGCAGCCAAGGGACACCCAATGAGCAGTTCTTC
>TRBV29-1|.|TRBJ1-3|TRBD1
CSVRTGSGNTIYF
TGCAGCGTCCGGACAGGTTCTGGAAACACCATATATTTT